The clone carrying this T cell receptor (beta chain) was counted many times. No conserved phenylalanine or tryptophan ends this CDR3, so it is likely a read error. No DNA is shown, since the ends of the CDR3 on it are uncertain; the CDR3 is the one TCRdb lists. The germline gives CDR1 GTSNPN, CDR2 SVGIG (reference sequence). The CDR3 adds up to 10 amino acids, both ends counted. The sample belongs to a study of early T cells in non-severe SARS-CoV-2 infection. TCRdb called the 5' RACE reads again in MiXCR, with one record for every CDR3 protein. In the table there are some 40,000 distinct CDR3 sequences, 5% to 6.5% of which are singletons.

Specimen: whole blood, collected at baseline. The V call is TRBV30, the J call TRBJ1-1; no DNA check was done on the table's D call, TRBD1. The origin of this receptor is an adult who was a healthcare worker with PCR-confirmed SARS-CoV-2 infection or an uninfected control (not recorded which). This CDR3 is CASPFPTGMI.